This TCR beta chain stems from a study of a mutant IDH1 vaccine in newly diagnosed glioma. In the study overall: Antecedent treatment encompassed radiotherapy, temozolomide, or their combination; the majority received both.

The count of this clone is one. The antigen is undetermined. Germline assignment: CDR1 SGHKS and CDR2 YYEKEE (reference sequence). This CDR3 contains 13 residues. Trimming left V 0 bases short and J 5 bases short, with 8 bases between. Measured with immunoSEQ multiplex PCR; TCRdb has only the in-frame clones, and not every one. The sample includes about 27,000 clones, over 60% of them seen just once. Time point denoted: week 35, safety follow-up. What each vaccine dose contained was 300 ug of mutant IDH1 20-mer peptide, accompanied by topical imiquimod. The sequencing used PBMCs, collected from a glioma patient whose treatment included an IDH1 peptide vaccine. The sequence was obtained from a man aged 50 to 59 with glioma. The chain has TRBV5-5 and TRBJ2-5; D gene ambiguous. DNA of the CDR3: TGTGCCAGCAGCTTGGGGTTCGAGGAGACCCAGTACTTC. This codes for CASSLGFEETQYF. The entire variable domain, with the rest obtained from reference TRBV5-5 and TRBJ2-5, is as follows: DAGVTQSPTHLIKTRGQQVTLRCSPISGHKSVSWYQQVLGQGPQFIFQYYEKEERGRGNFPDRFSARQFPNYSSELNVNALLLGDSALYLCASSLGFEETQYFGPGTRLLVL.